These T cell receptor beta chains were read from a single sample in a study of early T cells in non-severe SARS-CoV-2 infection. TCRdb itself ran the 5' RACE reads through MiXCR, one entry per CDR3 protein. The sample consists of roughly 57,000 distinct CDR3 sequences, roughly an eighth of them appearing once. Sample: whole blood. Receptor source: an adult who was a healthcare worker with PCR-confirmed SARS-CoV-2 infection or an uninfected control (not recorded which). Both conserved end residues are part of each CDR3. D genes are given only for firm matches. Rows give clone size only sometimes, using once, few, many, or a class for an expanded clone.

CDR3 length	D gene	clone size	V gene	J gene	CDR3 protein	CDR3 DNA
15	NA	many	TRBV25-1	TRBJ2-7	CASSESGMLSYEQYF	TGTGCCAGCAGTGAATCTGGGATGTTGTCCTACGAGCAGTACTTC
16	TRBD2	few	TRBV20-1	TRBJ2-1	CSARDSGGGPWGEQFF	TGCAGTGCTAGAGATTCCGGCGGGGGGCCCTGGGGTGAGCAGTTCTTC
12	NA	few	TRBV20-1	TRBJ2-7	CSATLDSYEQYF	TGCAGTGCTACGCTAGATTCCTACGAGCAGTACTTC
14	NA	NA	TRBV7-2	TRBJ1-1	CAGGYPGPNTEAFF	TGTGCCGGCGGCTACCCCGGGCCTAACACTGAAGCTTTCTTT
12	TRBD1	NA	TRBV29-1	TRBJ2-4	CSVKGQPNIQYF	TGCAGCGTAAAGGGACAGCCAAACATTCAGTACTTC
15	TRBD1	many	TRBV7-3	TRBJ2-3	CASSLTGQGTDTQYF	TGTGCCAGCAGCTTAACGGGACAGGGCACAGATACGCAGTATTTT
15	NA	NA	TRBV10-1	TRBJ1-1	CASSESTGVYTEAFF	TGCGCCAGCAGTGAGTCGACGGGTGTCTACACTGAAGCTTTCTTT
13	NA	NA	TRBV7-8	TRBJ2-3	CASSQDRTDTQYF	TGTGCCAGCAGCCAGGACCGCACAGATACGCAGTATTTT
15	NA	NA	TRBV19	TRBJ2-1	CASRGASSLYNEQFF	TGTGCCAGTAGGGGGGCCTCGTCACTATACAATGAGCAGTTCTTC
12	NA	NA	TRBV7-9	TRBJ1-6	CASSFNNSPLHF	TGTGCCAGCAGCTTTAATAATTCACCCCTCCACTTT
10	NA	NA	TRBV6-5	TRBJ2-7	CASKGYEQYF	TGTGCCAGCAAAGGTTACGAGCAGTACTTC
16	NA	NA	TRBV24-1	TRBJ1-6	CATEEMLQTYNSPLHF	TGTGCCACCGAGGAAATGCTCCAAACCTATAATTCACCCCTCCACTTT
17	TRBD2	NA	TRBV7-6	TRBJ2-3	CASSLGALAASTDTQYF	TGTGCCAGCAGCTTAGGGGCACTAGCGGCTAGCACAGATACGCAGTATTTT
15	NA	NA	TRBV7-9	TRBJ2-6	CASIGEISGANVLTF	TGTGCCAGCATTGGGGAAATCTCTGGGGCCAACGTCCTGACTTTC
14	TRBD2	many	TRBV7-2	TRBJ2-7	CASSGEGYAHEQYF	TGTGCCAGCAGCGGGGAGGGGTACGCCCACGAGCAGTACTTC
14	NA	few	TRBV5-4	TRBJ1-4	CASSLPGRDEKLFF	TGTGCCAGCAGCCTTCCGGGCAGGGATGAAAAACTGTTTTTT
14	NA	few	TRBV20-1	TRBJ1-3	CSAVDSLSGNTIYF	TGCAGTGCTGTCGACAGTCTCTCTGGAAACACCATATATTTT
16	TRBD2	NA	TRBV12-3/TRBV12-4	TRBJ2-3	CASGLPSGGAQDTQYF	TGTGCCAGCGGCCTCCCTAGCGGGGGGGCCCAAGATACGCAGTATTTT
13	NA	few	TRBV5-1	TRBJ2-1	CASSLWGPNEQFF	TGCGCCAGCAGCTTGTGGGGACCCAATGAGCAGTTCTTC
15	NA	many	TRBV6-1	TRBJ2-3	CATITSLRLTDTQYF	TGTGCCACCATTACTAGCTTGCGGCTCACAGATACGCAGTATTTT
16	NA	NA	TRBV18	TRBJ2-7	CASSPNGLGGTYEQYF	TGTGCCAGCTCACCGAATGGACTCGGCGGGACCTACGAGCAGTACTTC
15	TRBD2	few	TRBV12-3/TRBV12-4	TRBJ2-3	CASTRLAGGRAQQYF	TGTGCCAGCACCCGACTAGCGGGGGGGCGAGCGCAGCAGTATTTT
14	TRBD2	many	TRBV6-5	TRBJ2-3	CASSLSSGVHTQYF	TGTGCCAGCAGCCTATCTAGCGGGGTTCATACGCAGTATTTT
19	NA	NA	TRBV4-2	TRBJ2-7	CASSQVKVRDGQILGEQYF	TGTGCCAGCAGCCAGGTTAAAGTGCGGGACGGACAAATCCTAGGCGAGCAGTACTTC
14	NA	NA	TRBV15	TRBJ1-4	CATSRVGTNEKLFF	TGTGCCACCAGCAGAGTTGGGACGAATGAAAAACTGTTTTTT
15	TRBD2	NA	TRBV3-1	TRBJ2-7	CASSQVQRGGYEQYF	TGTGCCAGCAGCCAAGTCCAGCGGGGGGGCTACGAGCAGTACTTC
12	NA	NA	TRBV12-3/TRBV12-4	TRBJ2-2	CASSLVAGELFF	TGTGCCAGCAGTTTAGTGGCCGGGGAGCTGTTTTTT
13	NA	NA	TRBV6-5	TRBJ1-4	CASSYIGNEKLFF	TGTGCCAGCAGTTACATCGGGAATGAAAAACTGTTTTTT
14	NA	NA	TRBV6-6	TRBJ1-2	CASRPGGLDYGYTF	TGTGCCAGCAGGCCTGGGGGTTTGGACTATGGCTACACCTTC
14	NA	many	TRBV6-6	TRBJ2-2	CASSYLAGTGELFF	TGTGCCAGCAGTTATCTGGCGGGCACCGGGGAGCTGTTTTTT
16	NA	few	TRBV10-3	TRBJ1-2	CAIPSFKQGVSYGYTF	TGTGCCATCCCCTCCTTTAAACAGGGAGTAAGCTATGGCTACACCTTC
14	TRBD2	many	TRBV20-1	TRBJ2-1	CSAGKGLAVNEQFF	TGCAGTGCTGGCAAGGGACTAGCGGTCAATGAGCAGTTCTTC
17	NA	many	TRBV6-2/TRBV6-3	TRBJ1-5	CASTNPQGGVRNQPQHF	TGTGCCAGCACAAATCCACAGGGCGGGGTTCGCAATCAGCCCCAGCATTTT
16	TRBD1	many	TRBV29-1	TRBJ1-1	CSVVPGTGEWDTEAFF	TGCAGCGTTGTACCAGGGACAGGGGAATGGGACACTGAAGCTTTCTTT
17	TRBD1	few	TRBV23-1	TRBJ2-2	CASSQSTRQGMTGELFF	TGCGCCAGCAGTCAATCCACAAGACAGGGGATGACCGGGGAGCTGTTTTTT
14	NA	many	TRBV3-1	TRBJ2-5	CASSQGQYQETQYF	TGTGCCAGCAGCCAAGGACAGTACCAAGAGACCCAGTACTTC
15	TRBD2	many	TRBV29-1	TRBJ2-3	CSVATSGGPSDTQYF	TGCAGCGTTGCGACTAGCGGGGGGCCATCAGATACGCAGTATTTT
14	TRBD1	NA	TRBV7-2	TRBJ1-1	CASRLGQFQGEAFF	TGTGCCAGCAGACTGGGACAGTTCCAGGGTGAAGCTTTCTTT
15	NA	few	TRBV11-2	TRBJ2-1	CASSNSGFSYNEQFF	TGTGCCAGCAGCAACTCCGGGTTCTCCTACAATGAGCAGTTCTTC
9	NA	NA	TRBV29-1	TRBJ1-1	CSVQGQAFF	TGCAGCGTACAGGGTCAGGCTTTCTTT
14	NA	few	TRBV7-9	TRBJ1-1	CASSLPPGLGEAFF	TGTGCCAGCAGCTTACCCCCCGGCCTTGGTGAAGCTTTCTTT
14	NA	NA	TRBV5-4	TRBJ2-3	CASSLVGDEDTQYF	TGTGCCAGCAGCTTGGTAGGGGATGAAGATACGCAGTATTTT
16	TRBD2	NA	TRBV4-2	TRBJ2-3	CASSQGGSSLTDTQYF	TGTGCCAGCAGCCAGGGGGGGTCCTCGCTCACAGATACGCAGTATTTT
12	TRBD1	many	TRBV20-1	TRBJ2-1	CSATDRGNEQFF	TGCAGTGCCACGGACAGGGGAAATGAGCAGTTCTTC
12	NA	NA	TRBV6-2/TRBV6-3	TRBJ1-1	CASRDTDTEAFF	TGTGCCAGCAGGGACACAGACACTGAAGCTTTCTTT